This T cell receptor (beta chain) was recorded in a study of T cell responses to AZD1222 COVID-19 vaccine. V was shortened by 0 bases and J by 2 bases, with 11 bases between the two germline ends. This CDR3 region has 15 residues. In germline, CDR1 is MGHDK, CDR2 SYGVNS. Data came from immunoSEQ multiplex PCR; TCRdb stores just in-frame clones and leaves some out. The ten top clones account for 2% to 2.5%, within a sample of 150,000 or so clones. General study results and limits: Of spike-specific TCRs, nearly half reportedly target regions left unmutated in variants.

With respect to this clone: Its antigen is still unknown.

Sequencing used peripheral blood. V is TRBV25-1 and J is TRBJ2-7, with a weak D call TRBD2 (5 bases). This clonotype originated in an adult in good health. The CDR3 DNA reads TGTGCCAGCAGTGAATATTCGGGGTCCACCTACGAGCAGTACTTC. Translation: CASSEYSGSTYEQYF.